In its sample, the clone carrying this T cell receptor (beta chain) was seen a few times. No antigen is known for it. Unique molecular identifiers featured in each of the TCR beta cDNA libraries. TCRdb recomputed calls from the PCR reads with MiXCR, one row per CDR3 protein. The sample yields 600,000 to 700,000 distinct CDR3 sequences, approximately 60% seen once. The source of the sample is a study of post-analysis software for immune sequencing data. Study in general: Relapsing-remitting, secondary progressive and progressive-relapsing forms made up the multiple sclerosis disease courses. Points from the study as a whole: Among four or five TRBV segments more frequent in patients than controls were TRBV5-6, TRBV5-1 and TRBV20-1.

Per the germline V gene, CDR1 is LNHNV and CDR2 is YYDKDF (reference sequence). Trimming removed 3 bases from V and 4 bases from J, with 12 bases in between. The CDR3 is 14 amino acids. This sequence was found in a girl aged 2 to 9 with multiple sclerosis. Source material: blood. The rearrangement joins TRBV15 to TRBJ1-1; weak D call: TRBD1 (6 bases). The CDR3 region has the DNA TGTGCCACCAGCAGCGGGGGCGCGGGCACTGAAGCTTTCTTT. Translating it yields CATSSGGAGTEAFF.